This TCR beta chain was recovered during a study of OX40 agonist ivuxolimab in advanced cancers. Researchers took blood at baseline, on cycle 4 day 1, and on cycle 7 day 1. J gave up 0 bases and V 3 bases, and 4 bases lay outside the gene matches. This CDR3 is 17 amino acids long. Assay: immunoSEQ multiplex PCR; the TCRdb copy retains only in-frame clones and omits some. The data contain around 100,000 clones, 90% to 95% of them singletons. This sequence originates from an adult with an advanced solid tumor such as melanoma, head and neck, liver or kidney cancer. Sequences were derived from CD4+ or CD8+ T cells sorted from blood, sampled in a trial of the OX40 agonist ivuxolimab. The genes are TRBV5-3 and TRBJ2-3, with 13 bases identical to TRBD2. TRBV5-3 is given ORF status, its function remaining uncertain. CDR3 sequence: CARSWTSGRRSTDTQYF. CDR3 coding DNA: TGTGCCAGAAGCTGGACTAGCGGGAGAAGGAGCACAGATACGCAGTATTTT.